This TCR beta chain was retrieved from a study of human T cells and chemical hapten exposure. About the research overall: TCR yields differed between samples (mainly from small differences in pooled library volume).

Individual cDNA molecules had unique molecular identifiers attached to them by the library. Authors' analysis steps: Sample-level TCR yields exhibited a median of around 93,000, with a range of roughly 20,000 to 750,000. TCRdb re-called the reads through MiXCR, storing one row per CDR3 protein. TCRdb's processing, not the authors', yielded these V and J calls. The sample lists around 120,000 distinct CDR3 sequences; more than 8.5% were seen once. Study-wide results and caveats: Sensitizing with DPC caused no change in TCRs above 1 in 1000 frequency.

Germline CDR1 ENHRY, CDR2 SYGVKD. V was cut by 0 bases and J by 0 bases, with 10 bases left in between. CDR3 length equals 16 residues. As for this clonotype: Its target is not known.

The total RNA was obtained from whole blood that was not fractionated. V usage is TRBV10-3 and J usage is TRBJ2-3; a possible D gene is TRBD2 (6 bases). This sequence was found in a human donor in good health. Some clones in this sample may be carry-over from other donors' samples. The sequencing sample was made of whole blood. CDR3 in amino acids: CAISESGGTSTDTQYF. CDR3 nucleotide sequence: TGTGCCATCAGTGAGTCCGGGGGAACTAGCACAGATACGCAGTATTTT.